One and the same sample provided the 20 T cell receptor beta chains below, sequenced in a study of cytomegalovirus exposure and HLA in healthy donors. Both 60 Vbeta primers and 13 Jbeta primers went into the PCR. TCRdb's copy holds only in-frame clones and misses some; the assay was immunoSEQ multiplex PCR. The table shows roughly 98,000 clones, with around 79% occurring only once. Sequenced sample: PBMCs. Receptor source: a female donor in good health and CMV-seropositive.

The chain uses TRBV30 and TRBJ2-7; the match to TRBD1 covers 8 bases. V dropped 2 bases and J dropped 2; count of bases not matched to a gene: 5. The CDR3 is made up of 14 amino acids. Looked up from germline, CDR1 is GTSNPN and CDR2 is SVGIG (reference sequence). CDR3: CAWSRGTGTYEQYF. In nucleotides, the CDR3 is TGTGCCTGGAGTCGGGGGACAGGAACCTACGAGCAGTACTTC.

This clone was counted a single time. This rearrangement joins TRBV5-6 to TRBJ2-5, with D perhaps TRBD1 (5 bases). The length of the CDR3 is 13 residues. V was clipped by 3 bases and J by 5 bases, with 11 bases between them. Germline V lookup: CDR1 SGHDT, CDR2 YYEEEE. The chain's CDR3 is CASSWTNSETQYF. The DNA for the CDR3 is TGTGCCAGCAGCTGGACAAATTCCGAGACCCAGTACTTC.

The V and J genes are TRBV7-3 and TRBJ1-1; 7 bases align to TRBD1. Germline CDR1 reads SGHTA; CDR2 reads FQGTGA. V shed 4 bases, J shed 4 bases, and the junction held 6 bases outside the gene matches. The CDR3 is 14 residues long. CDR3 nucleotides: TGTGCCAGCAGCTCACAGGGGCCTGGCACTGAAGCTTTCTTT. Encoded protein: CASSSQGPGTEAFF.

In its sample, this clone was seen a few times. The chain recombines TRBV6-6 with TRBJ1-4; D gene unclear. With 6 bases removed from V and 0 bases from J, the gap between germline ends came to 11 bases. The germline V gene encodes CDR1 MNHNY and CDR2 SVGAGI (reference sequence). The CDR3 length is 15 residues. CDR3 bases: TGTGCCAGCAGCTCGCGGCGGGCAACTAATGAAAAACTGTTTTTT. It codes for CASSSRRATNEKLFF.

This chain uses TRBV7-9 with TRBJ2-5; 11 bases line up with TRBD2. With 2 bases clipped from V and 5 bases from J, the junction kept 4 bases outside the gene matches. This CDR3 has 15 amino acids. CDR1 is SEHNR and CDR2 is FQNEAQ in the germline V gene (reference sequence). CDR3 protein: CASSLIAGGRETQYF. Written as DNA, the CDR3 is TGTGCCAGCAGCTTAATAGCGGGGGGGCGGGAGACCCAGTACTTC.

The rearrangement uses TRBV7-9 and TRBJ2-7; TRBD2 agrees at 7 bases. The trim removed 4 bases at V and 5 bases at J, leaving 14 bases unmatched. Germline CDR1 reads SEHNR; CDR2 reads FQNEAQ (reference sequence). The CDR3 length is 16 residues. CDR3 bases: TGTGCCAGCAGCTCCGACCGGACGGCGACTAGCCACGAGCAGTACTTC. Translating it yields CASSSDRTATSHEQYF.

The V call is TRBV6-5, the J call TRBJ1-1, with a tentative D call TRBD1 (6 bases). Deletions cut 9 bases from V and 4 bases from J, with 15 bases between. The CDR3 consists of 13 residues. The germline CDR1 and CDR2 sequences are MNHEY and SVGAGI. CDR3 region: CASSQGPGTEAFF. The CDR3 DNA follows: TGTGCCAGTTCCCAGGGGCCGGGCACTGAAGCTTTCTTT.

The gene calls are TRBV7-2 and TRBJ1-1; D ambiguous. Germline V gene data show CDR1 as SGHTA and CDR2 as FQGNSA. The CDR3 extends over 14 amino acids. Trimming removed 5 bases at V and 0 bases at J, with 10 bases between. CDR3 sequence (DNA): TGTGCCAGCAGCCCTAATATCATGAACACTGAAGCTTTCTTT. This sequence encodes CASSPNIMNTEAFF.

The CDR3 sequence: CASSLGQHTGELFF. CDR3 sequence (DNA): TGTGCCAGCAGCTTAGGACAGCACACCGGGGAGCTGTTTTTT. This rearrangement joins TRBV13 to TRBJ2-2; no clear D. The ends were cut back, 0 bases at V and 3 bases at J, with 5 bases in the middle. CDR1 is PRHDT, CDR2 FYEKMQ, per germline (reference sequence). There are 14 residues in the CDR3.

The rearrangement uses TRBV6-1 and TRBJ2-7; 11 nucleotides align to TRBD1. CDR3 length equals 19 residues. With V trimmed by 3 bases and J by 3 bases, 16 bases remained unmatched. Germline CDR1 and CDR2: MNHNS and SASEGT. The CDR3 bases are TGTGCCAGCAGTGAGGGTTATTATCGGGACAGGGGGAGCAACTACGAGCAGTACTTC. Translated: CASSEGYYRDRGSNYEQYF.

V and J are TRBV7-2 and TRBJ1-1; no definite D call. This CDR3 is 14 amino acids long. The germline V gene has CDR1 SGHTA and CDR2 FQGNSA. Trimming removed 5 bases from V and 3 bases from J, with 13 bases in between. CDR3 nucleotide sequence: TGTGCCAGCAGCCGCCGAGTGCTGGACACTGAAGCTTTCTTT. Encoded protein: CASSRRVLDTEAFF.

The chain employs TRBV10-3 and TRBJ2-1; D uncertain. Germline V gives CDR1 ENHRY, CDR2 SYGVKD. V lost 0 bases, J lost 10 bases, and 7 bases lay in between. The CDR3 has 12 amino acids. This CDR3 reads CAISESIGEQFF. The DNA of the CDR3 is TGTGCCATCAGTGAGTCCATTGGCGAGCAGTTCTTC.

The chain is built from TRBV7-9 and TRBJ1-1; possibly TRBD1 for D (6 bases). The V end was cut by 7 bases, the J end by 1 base, with 13 bases between. This CDR3 is built from 14 residues. Germline loops: CDR1 SEHNR, CDR2 FQNEAQ (reference sequence). CDR3 coding DNA: TGTGCCAGCACCCCGGGACACCCGAACACTGAAGCTTTCTTT. It is translated as CASTPGHPNTEAFF.

In its sample, this clone was seen a few times. The chain links TRBV6-1 to TRBJ2-4; D is unclear. Germline CDR1 MNHNS, CDR2 SASEGT. The CDR3 spans 13 residues. Trimming removed 7 bases at V and 7 bases at J, with 14 bases between. The CDR3 DNA reads as TGTGCCAGCAATCCGCCGGCTAGGAACATTCAGTACTTC. This translates into CASNPPARNIQYF.

V gene TRBV7-9 combines with J gene TRBJ2-2; 7 bases are a match to TRBD1. Trimming removed 5 bases from V and 6 bases from J; junction bases left unmatched: 3. The CDR3 totals 13 residues. Germline V gives CDR1 SEHNR, CDR2 FQNEAQ (reference sequence). CDR3 DNA sequence: TGTGCCAGCAGCCGCGACAGGGCCGGGGAGCTGTTTTTT. Protein sequence: CASSRDRAGELFF.

The V call is TRBV6-1, the J call TRBJ2-5; possible D gene TRBD1, 6 bases. The CDR3 spans 13 residues. The germline V gene encodes CDR1 MNHNS and CDR2 SASEGT. V was shortened by 10 bases and J by 4 bases, with 16 bases between the two germline ends. The DNA of the CDR3 is TGTGCCACCCGGTGGGTGGGGGCAGAGACCCAGTACTTC. Encoded protein: CATRWVGAETQYF.

The V and J genes are TRBV28 and TRBJ1-4; a weak D match, TRBD1 (6 bases). The CDR3 length is 12 residues. Germline assignment: CDR1 MDHEN and CDR2 SYDVKM. V lost 8 bases to trimming and J lost 5 bases, with 9 bases between them. DNA of the CDR3: TGTGCCAGCCAGGGGCACAATGAAAAACTGTTTTTT. Amino acids: CASQGHNEKLFF.

This sequence joins TRBV4-1 and TRBJ2-1; D gene uncertain. Germline V gene lookup returns CDR1 MGHRA and CDR2 YSYEKL. The V end was cut by 0 bases, the J end by 11 bases, with 11 bases between. CDR3 length: 13 residues. The CDR3 here is CASSQDRSTQQFF. As DNA, the CDR3 is TGCGCCAGCAGCCAAGATCGGTCAACCCAGCAGTTCTTC.

The chain couples TRBV14 to TRBJ2-7, with a tentative D call TRBD2 (6 bases). The CDR3 is 14 residues long. Trimming stripped 2 bases from V and 8 bases from J, with 16 bases between. The V gene's germline CDR1 is SGHDN and CDR2 FVKESK. The DNA for the CDR3 is TGTGCCAGCAGCCAAAGGTCAGGGACTCTAAAGCAGTACTTC. The encoded protein is CASSQRSGTLKQYF.

The V gene is TRBV13, the J gene TRBJ1-2, with D possibly matching TRBD1 (5 bases). V was trimmed by 5 bases and J by 8 bases, leaving 21 bases between them. The CDR3 extends over 15 amino acids. Germline V gives CDR1 PRHDT, CDR2 FYEKMQ (reference sequence). The CDR3 DNA is TGTGCCAGCAGCCCCGCCTATGACAGTAGGGAAGGCTACACCTTC. This encodes CASSPAYDSREGYTF.